This T cell receptor beta chain originates from a study of shared clonotypes between healthy human individuals. About this clone itself: Its matching antigen is unknown.

The study, taken as a whole, reports: Memory subsets had estimated richness that was generally smaller than that of naive subsets. Enrolling few donors narrowed the genetic and exposure-history diversity that was represented.

CD45RO-negative, CCR7-selected cells formed the naive CD8 fraction, which excluded terminally differentiated effector memory CD45RA+ cells. The method was immunoSEQ multiplex PCR; TCRdb's version includes in-frame clones alone and lacks a portion of them. The repertoire holds about 2.1 million clones, with roughly 93% as singletons. Germline V CDR1 and CDR2: LGHNA, YSLEER. V lost 0 bases, J lost 1 base, and 16 bases lay in between. The CDR3 runs to 17 residues. The chain joins TRBV4-3 to TRBJ2-7; possibly TRBD2 for D (5 bases). This receptor was taken from a man between 18 and 35 years old in good health. Some clones in this sample may be carry-over from other donors' samples. Sequenced input: naive CD8+ T cells from PBMCs. DNA for the CDR3: TGCGCCAGCAGCCAAGAGCCTAGCTATCTCGGGTCCTACGAGCAGTACTTC. This encodes CASSQEPSYLGSYEQYF.